The 8 T cell receptor beta chains below all came from one sample that was sequenced in a study of T cell responses to AZD1222 COVID-19 vaccine. Assay: immunoSEQ multiplex PCR; the TCRdb copy retains only in-frame clones and omits some. Counted here are 170,000 or so clones, 87% occurring once; the ten biggest clones make up around 3%. The sample consisted of peripheral blood, taken on day 0 of AZD1222 vaccination. These receptors originate from an adult in good health.

This chain joins TRBV4-1 and TRBJ2-2; 9 nucleotides agree with TRBD2. Germline V gives CDR1 MGHRA, CDR2 YSYEKL. V gave up 4 bases and J gave up 5 bases; unmatched junction bases: 11. This CDR3 spans 17 amino acids. The chain's CDR3 is CASSPRWAGGGTGELFF. CDR3 nucleotides: TGCGCCAGCAGCCCCCGATGGGCGGGAGGGGGAACCGGGGAGCTGTTTTTT.

The CDR3 loop is CASSLGTGSVETQYF. In DNA form, the CDR3 reads TGTGCCAGCAGCTTAGGCACAGGGAGTGTAGAGACCCAGTACTTC. The chain uses TRBV7-9 and TRBJ2-5; D perhaps matches TRBD1 (6 bases). The CDR3 runs to 15 residues. V gave up 1 base and J gave up 4 bases, with 13 bases separating them. Germline CDR1 is SEHNR and CDR2 is FQNEAQ (reference sequence).

The genes are TRBV7-2 and TRBJ2-5, with 7 bases identical to TRBD2. Unmatched junction bases numbered 5, after V lost 1 base and J lost 0 bases. The germline V gene encodes CDR1 SGHTA and CDR2 FQGNSA. The CDR3 is made up of 16 amino acids. The CDR3, as DNA: TGTGCCAGCAGCTTAGGCGGGGGAGAGTACCAAGAGACCCAGTACTTC. The encoded protein is CASSLGGGEYQETQYF. The variable domain in full, completed from reference TRBV7-2 and TRBJ2-5, reads GAGVSQSPSNKVTEKGKDVELRCDPISGHTALYWYRQSLGQGLEFLIYFQGNSAPDKSGLPSDRFSAERTGGSVSTLTIQRTQQEDSAVYLCASSLGGGEYQETQYFGPGTRLLVL.

This sequence joins TRBV18 and TRBJ1-1; weak D call: TRBD1 (5 bases). The CDR3 is made up of 16 amino acids. Germline V gives CDR1 KGHSH, CDR2 LQKENI. Trimming left V 3 bases short and J 1 base short, with 15 bases between. The CDR3 reads CASSPAGRASNTEAFF. CDR3 DNA: TGTGCCAGCTCACCCGCAGGGCGGGCGTCGAACACTGAAGCTTTCTTT.

This chain uses TRBV5-1 with TRBJ2-2, with 7 bases that match TRBD1. Germline V gene data show CDR1 as SGHRS and CDR2 as YFSETQ. This CDR3 is built from 18 residues. V dropped 2 bases and J dropped 4; count of bases not matched to a gene: 14. The CDR3 here is CASSLTRRPGQLTGELFF. The CDR3 DNA is TGCGCCAGCAGCTTAACTCGCCGACCGGGACAGCTCACCGGGGAGCTGTTTTTT.

This chain connects TRBV7-9 to TRBJ1-1; unclear D gene. The CDR3 totals 15 residues. Trimming cost V 2 bases and J 1 base, with 11 bases left between them. Germline V lookup: CDR1 SEHNR, CDR2 FQNEAQ (reference sequence). For the CDR3, the DNA is TGTGCCAGCAGCTTAAGAGGGCTCGGGAACACTGAAGCTTTCTTT. Residues: CASSLRGLGNTEAFF.

This chain connects TRBV27 to TRBJ2-7; TRBD1 agrees at 10 bases. J lost 5 bases, V lost 3 bases, and 7 bases had no gene match. Germline CDR1 reads MNHEY; CDR2 reads SMNVEV (reference sequence). This CDR3 contains 15 residues. The CDR3 DNA follows: TGTGCCAGCAGTTTCTTCGGGACAGGGGTGGACGAGCAGTACTTC. This sequence encodes CASSFFGTGVDEQYF.

CDR3 DNA: TGTGCCAGCAGTTCCATGGGGACAGGGGGCGAAAAACTGTTTTTT. Its protein is CASSSMGTGGEKLFF. The chain combines TRBV27 with TRBJ1-4, with 12 nucleotides matching TRBD1. This CDR3 region has 15 residues. Trimming removed 4 bases from V and 8 bases from J; junction bases left unmatched: 5. Germline values: CDR1 MNHEY, CDR2 SMNVEV (reference sequence). Complete variable domain (other parts from reference TRBV27 and TRBJ1-4): EAQVTQNPRYLITVTGKKLTVTCSQNMNHEYMSWYRQDPGLGLRQIYYSMNVEVTDKGDVPEGYKVSRKEKRNFPLILESPSPNQTSLYFCASSSMGTGGEKLFFGSGTQLSVL.